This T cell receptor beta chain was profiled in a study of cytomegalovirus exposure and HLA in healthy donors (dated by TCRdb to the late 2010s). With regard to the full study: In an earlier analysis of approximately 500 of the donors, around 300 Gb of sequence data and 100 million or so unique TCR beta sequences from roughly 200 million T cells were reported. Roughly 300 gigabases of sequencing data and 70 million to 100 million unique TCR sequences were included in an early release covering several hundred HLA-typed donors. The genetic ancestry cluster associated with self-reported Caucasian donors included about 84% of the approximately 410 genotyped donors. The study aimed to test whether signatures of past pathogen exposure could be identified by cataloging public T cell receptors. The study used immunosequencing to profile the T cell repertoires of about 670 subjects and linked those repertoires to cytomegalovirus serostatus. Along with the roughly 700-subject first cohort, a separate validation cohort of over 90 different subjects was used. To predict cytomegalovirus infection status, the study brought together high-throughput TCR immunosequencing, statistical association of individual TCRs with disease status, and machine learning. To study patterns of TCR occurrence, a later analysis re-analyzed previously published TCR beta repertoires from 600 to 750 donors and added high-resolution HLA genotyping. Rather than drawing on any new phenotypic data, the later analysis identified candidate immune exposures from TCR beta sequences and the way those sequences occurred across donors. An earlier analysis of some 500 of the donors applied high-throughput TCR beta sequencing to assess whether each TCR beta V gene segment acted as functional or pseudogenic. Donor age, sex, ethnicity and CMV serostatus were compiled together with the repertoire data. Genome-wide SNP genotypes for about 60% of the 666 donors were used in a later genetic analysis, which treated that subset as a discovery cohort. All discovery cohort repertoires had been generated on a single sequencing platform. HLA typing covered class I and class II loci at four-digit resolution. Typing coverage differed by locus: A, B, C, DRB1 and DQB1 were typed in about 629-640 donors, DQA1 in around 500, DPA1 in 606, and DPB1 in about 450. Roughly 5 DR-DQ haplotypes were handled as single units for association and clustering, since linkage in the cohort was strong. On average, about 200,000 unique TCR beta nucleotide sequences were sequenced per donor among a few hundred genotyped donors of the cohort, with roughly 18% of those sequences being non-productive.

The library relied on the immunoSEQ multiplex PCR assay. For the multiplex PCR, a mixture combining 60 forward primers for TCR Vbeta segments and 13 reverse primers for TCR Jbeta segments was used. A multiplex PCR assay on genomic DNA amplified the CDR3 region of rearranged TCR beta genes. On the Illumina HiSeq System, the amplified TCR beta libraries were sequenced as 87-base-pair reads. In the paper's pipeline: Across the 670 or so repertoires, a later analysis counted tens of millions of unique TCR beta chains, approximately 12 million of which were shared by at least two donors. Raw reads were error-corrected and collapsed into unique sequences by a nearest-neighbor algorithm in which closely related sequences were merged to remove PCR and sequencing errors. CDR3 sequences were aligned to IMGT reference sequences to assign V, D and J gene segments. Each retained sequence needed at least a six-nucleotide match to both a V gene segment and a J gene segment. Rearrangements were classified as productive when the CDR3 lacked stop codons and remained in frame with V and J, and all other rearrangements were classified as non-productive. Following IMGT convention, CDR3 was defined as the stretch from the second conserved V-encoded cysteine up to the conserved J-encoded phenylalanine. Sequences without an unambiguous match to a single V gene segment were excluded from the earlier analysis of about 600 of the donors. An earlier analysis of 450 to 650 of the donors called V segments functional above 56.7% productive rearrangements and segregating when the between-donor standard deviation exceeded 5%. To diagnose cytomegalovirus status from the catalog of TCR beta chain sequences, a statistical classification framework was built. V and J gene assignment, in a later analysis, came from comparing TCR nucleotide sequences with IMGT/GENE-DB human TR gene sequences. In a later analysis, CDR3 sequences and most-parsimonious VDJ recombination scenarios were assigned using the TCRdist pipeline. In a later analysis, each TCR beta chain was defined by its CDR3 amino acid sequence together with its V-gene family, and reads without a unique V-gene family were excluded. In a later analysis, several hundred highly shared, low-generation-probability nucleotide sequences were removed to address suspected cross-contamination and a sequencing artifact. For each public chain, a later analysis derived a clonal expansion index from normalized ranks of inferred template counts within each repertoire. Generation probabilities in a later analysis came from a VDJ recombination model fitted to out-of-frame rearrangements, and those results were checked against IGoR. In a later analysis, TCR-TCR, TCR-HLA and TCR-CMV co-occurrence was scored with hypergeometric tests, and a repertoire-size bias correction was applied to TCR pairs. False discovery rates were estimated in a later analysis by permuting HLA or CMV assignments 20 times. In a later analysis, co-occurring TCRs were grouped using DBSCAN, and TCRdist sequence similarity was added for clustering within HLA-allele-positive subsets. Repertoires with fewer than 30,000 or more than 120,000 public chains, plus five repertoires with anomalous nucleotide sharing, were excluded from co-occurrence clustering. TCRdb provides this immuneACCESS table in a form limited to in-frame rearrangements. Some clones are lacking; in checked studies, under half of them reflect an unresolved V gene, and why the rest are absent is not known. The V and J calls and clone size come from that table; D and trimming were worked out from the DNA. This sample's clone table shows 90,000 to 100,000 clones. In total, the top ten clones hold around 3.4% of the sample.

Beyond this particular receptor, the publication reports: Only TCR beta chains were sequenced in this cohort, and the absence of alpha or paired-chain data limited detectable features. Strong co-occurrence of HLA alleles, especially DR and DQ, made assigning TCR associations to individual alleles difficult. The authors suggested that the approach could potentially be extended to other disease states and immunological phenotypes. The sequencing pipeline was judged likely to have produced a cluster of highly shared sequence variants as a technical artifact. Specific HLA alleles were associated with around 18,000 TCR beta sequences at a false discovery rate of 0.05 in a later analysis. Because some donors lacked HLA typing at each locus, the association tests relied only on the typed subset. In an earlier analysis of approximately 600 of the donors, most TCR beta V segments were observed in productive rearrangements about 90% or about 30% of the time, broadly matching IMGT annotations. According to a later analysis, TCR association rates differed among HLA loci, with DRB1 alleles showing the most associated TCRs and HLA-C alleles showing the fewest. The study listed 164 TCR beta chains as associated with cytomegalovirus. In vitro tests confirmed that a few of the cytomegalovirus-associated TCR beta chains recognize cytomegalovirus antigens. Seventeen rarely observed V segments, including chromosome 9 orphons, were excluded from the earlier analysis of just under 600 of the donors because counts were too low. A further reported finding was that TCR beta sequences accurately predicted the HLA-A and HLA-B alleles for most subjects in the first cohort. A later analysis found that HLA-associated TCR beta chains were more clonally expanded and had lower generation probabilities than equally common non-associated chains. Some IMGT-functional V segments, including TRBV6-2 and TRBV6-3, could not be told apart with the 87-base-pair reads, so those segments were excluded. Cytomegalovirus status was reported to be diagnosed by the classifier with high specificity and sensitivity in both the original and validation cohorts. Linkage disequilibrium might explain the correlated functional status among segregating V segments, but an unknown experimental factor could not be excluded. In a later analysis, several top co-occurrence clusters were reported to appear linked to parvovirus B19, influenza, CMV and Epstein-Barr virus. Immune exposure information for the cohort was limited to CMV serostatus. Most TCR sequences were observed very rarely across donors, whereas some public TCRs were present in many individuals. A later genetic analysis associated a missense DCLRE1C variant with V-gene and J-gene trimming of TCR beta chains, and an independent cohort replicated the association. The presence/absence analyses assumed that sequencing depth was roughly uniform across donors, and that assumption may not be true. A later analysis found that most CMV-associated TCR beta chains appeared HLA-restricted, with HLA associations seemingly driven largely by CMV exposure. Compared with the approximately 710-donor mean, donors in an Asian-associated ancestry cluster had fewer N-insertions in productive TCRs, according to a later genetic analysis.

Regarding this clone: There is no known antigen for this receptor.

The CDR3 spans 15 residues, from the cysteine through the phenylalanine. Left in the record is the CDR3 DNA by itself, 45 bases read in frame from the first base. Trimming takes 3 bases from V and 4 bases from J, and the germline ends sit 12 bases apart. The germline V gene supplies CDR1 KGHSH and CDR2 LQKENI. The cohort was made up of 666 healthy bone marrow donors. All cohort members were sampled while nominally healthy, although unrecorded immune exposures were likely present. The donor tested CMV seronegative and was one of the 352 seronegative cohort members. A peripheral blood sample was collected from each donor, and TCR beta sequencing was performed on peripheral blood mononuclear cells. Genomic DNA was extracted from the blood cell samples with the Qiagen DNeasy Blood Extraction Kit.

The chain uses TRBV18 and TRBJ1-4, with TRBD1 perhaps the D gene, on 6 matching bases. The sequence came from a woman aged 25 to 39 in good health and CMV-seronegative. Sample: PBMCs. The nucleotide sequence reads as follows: TGTGCCAGCTCACCTAACAGGGCCTATAATGAAAAACTGTTTTTT. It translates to CASSPNRAYNEKLFF.